A single sample is the source of the 24 T cell receptor beta chains below, sequenced in a study of blood T cells in healthy people across ages (dated by TCRdb to the mid-2010s). The library relied on 5' RACE. The sample was run on an Illumina HiSeq 2500. A second roughly 6 to 12 cycle PCR used a sample-barcoded 5' primer and a J-beta primer mix. TCRdb cleaned the public reads at Q25 with fastp, built clones with MiXCR and kept in-frame beta chains. Under each unique CDR3 protein, matching rows form one entry showing the most common genes and DNA. For this sample there are roughly 500,000 distinct CDR3 sequences; approximately 25% appear just once. The top ten constitute 8.7% of the sample. A further study also used this sample, focusing on T cells of mothers and their children.

Sequenced input: blood. All receptors come from a boy aged 5-17 years in good health.

V is TRBV5-1 and J is TRBJ2-1; D remains unclear. The better agreement between TRBJ2-5 and the DNA end casts doubt on the J call. Germline V gene sequence: CDR1 SGHRS, CDR2 YFSETQ. The CDR3 runs to 14 residues. CDR3 nucleotides: TGCGCCAGCAGCTTGACCTCCCCGGCGGAGACCCAGTACTTC. As protein: CASSLTSPAETQYF.

The CDR3: CASSYSAGVAYNEQFF. CDR3 DNA sequence: TGTGCCAGCAGTTACTCCGCGGGAGTGGCCTACAATGAGCAGTTCTTC. The gene calls are TRBV6-2 or TRBV6-3 and TRBJ2-1; TRBD2 aligns across 7 bases. The CDR3 is 16 amino acids. Trimming cost V 0 bases and J 2 bases; bases outside gene matches: 4. Germline CDR1 is MNHEY and CDR2 is SVGEGT.

As concerns this clonotype: No conserved phenylalanine or tryptophan is present at the end of the CDR3, so a read error is the likely explanation. The chain has TRBV20-1 and TRBJ2-1; D is uncertain. The V gene's germline CDR1 is DFQATT and CDR2 SNEGSKA (reference sequence). The V gene lost 7 bases and the J gene lost 6 bases, with 7 bases spanning the gap. The CDR3 contains 10 residues. As DNA, the CDR3 is TGCAGTGGTCTGTTCAATGAGCAGTTCCTC. It is translated as CSGLFNEQFL.

This clonotype was seen more than once but under ten times. CDR3: CAIRPGGNYEQYF. The CDR3, as DNA: TGTGCGATCCGGCCAGGGGGCAATTACGAGCAGTACTTC. The chain couples TRBV10-3 to TRBJ2-7, with 8 bases matching TRBD1. Germline loops: CDR1 ENHRY, CDR2 SYGVKD. The CDR3 is 13 amino acids.

This clonotype was recorded many times. The V call is TRBV28, the J call TRBJ2-5; D is undetermined. The CDR3 spans 14 residues. Trimming pared 1 base from V and 3 bases from J, leaving 9 bases between. In germline, CDR1 is MDHEN, CDR2 SYDVKM. The CDR3 nucleotides are TGTGCCAGCAGTTTATATCCCCAGGAAGAGACCCAGTACTTC. This sequence encodes CASSLYPQEETQYF.

The chain joins TRBV11-2 to TRBJ2-1; either TRBD1 or TRBD2 may supply D (5 bases each). Trimming took 4 bases from V and 7 from J, leaving 14 bases between them. Germline CDR1 and CDR2: SGHAT and FQNNGV. The CDR3 has 14 residues. CDR3 nucleotides: TGTGCCAGCAGCTCTTCGAAAGGGGAGAATGAGCAGTTCTTC. Its translation is CASSSSKGENEQFF.

This clonotype has a count of ten or more. The gene calls are TRBV7-2 and TRBJ1-4; a possible D gene is TRBD1 (6 bases). The CDR3 covers 13 residues. Looked up from germline, CDR1 is SGHTA and CDR2 is FQGNSA. Trimming took 1 base from V and 8 from J, leaving 8 bases between them. The chain's CDR3 is CASSLGGREKLFF. CDR3 DNA sequence: TGTGCCAGCAGCTTAGGGGGGCGGGAAAAACTGTTTTTT. The variable domain in full, with the rest retrieved from reference TRBV7-2 and TRBJ1-4, is GAGVSQSPSNKVTEKGKDVELRCDPISGHTALYWYRQSLGQGLEFLIYFQGNSAPDKSGLPSDRFSAERTGGSVSTLTIQRTQQEDSAVYLCASSLGGREKLFFGSGTQLSVL.

This clonotype was detected ten times or more. One end of the junction does not line up with germline, which may come from a read error. The chain couples TRBV29-1 to TRBJ2-5; D gene ambiguous. Germline V lookup: CDR1 SQVTM, CDR2 ANQGSEA. The CDR3 is 11 residues long. The CDR3 DNA reads as TGCAGCGTTCAAGACCAAGAGACCCAGTACTTC. It encodes CSVQDQETQYF.

CDR3 nucleotide sequence: TGTGCCACCAGCAGAGATCAGGAGGCCCCTGCGGGGAAACTGTTTTTT. As protein: CATSRDQEAPAGKLFF. The gene calls are TRBV15 and TRBJ1-4; D not certain. CDR1 is LNHNV, CDR2 YYDKDF, per germline (reference sequence). CDR3 size: 16 residues. Trimming stripped 0 bases from V and 11 bases from J, with 19 bases between.

This chain joins TRBV29-1 and TRBJ2-1; 9 bases fit TRBD1. The V segment lost 1 base and the J segment 1 base; nucleotides outside the gene matches: 20. The CDR3 totals 21 residues. Per the germline V gene, CDR1 is SQVTM and CDR2 is ANQGSEA. The CDR3 here is CSVEGATGGGQGPKSYNEQFF. CDR3 DNA sequence: TGCAGCGTTGAAGGGGCTACAGGGGGCGGACAGGGGCCAAAGTCCTACAATGAGCAGTTCTTC.

This clonotype showed up many times. This sequence joins TRBV6-2 or TRBV6-3 and TRBJ2-7, with 10 positions matching TRBD1. V lost 6 bases to trimming and J lost 3 bases; unmatched junction nucleotides: 5. The CDR3 extends over 14 amino acids. CDR1 MNHEY and CDR2 SVGEGT come from the germline V gene. Here the CDR3 reads CASRRTGGLYEQYF. The CDR3 coding sequence is TGTGCCAGCAGGAGGACAGGGGGGCTCTACGAGCAGTACTTC.

This clonotype was picked up a small number of times. This chain connects TRBV5-5 to TRBJ1-6; no reliable D call. This CDR3 has 13 residues. Germline loops: CDR1 SGHKS, CDR2 YYEKEE (reference sequence). V was pared by 0 bases and J by 10 bases, with 8 bases between. The CDR3 region is CASSLDIVSPLHF. CDR3 DNA sequence: TGTGCCAGCAGCTTGGATATAGTATCACCCCTCCACTTT.

This clonotype was detected a few times. This chain links TRBV7-3 with TRBJ2-2; D may be TRBD1 or TRBD2 (7 bases each). Trimming stripped 0 bases from V and 7 bases from J, with 18 bases between. The CDR3 runs 17 residues. Germline values: CDR1 SGHTA, CDR2 FQGTGA. CDR3 nucleotides: TGTGCCAGCAGCTTAACACTTCCGGCAGGGGGGGTCGGGGAGCTGTTTTTT. Its protein product is CASSLTLPAGGVGELFF.

This clonotype was observed a handful of times. The chain has TRBV20-1 and TRBJ1-5; D might be TRBD1 (6 bases). The CDR3 totals 14 residues. The germline V gene has CDR1 DFQATT and CDR2 SNEGSKA (reference sequence). V was pared by 3 bases and J by 7 bases, with 16 bases between. The CDR3 reads CSASETGGAQPQHF. The CDR3 DNA is TGCAGTGCTAGTGAGACGGGGGGCGCGCAGCCCCAGCATTTT.

The gene calls are TRBV20-1 and TRBJ2-1; a weak D match, TRBD2 (7 bases). The germline CDR1 and CDR2 sequences are DFQATT and SNEGSKA (reference sequence). The CDR3 length is 16 residues. V was pared by 6 bases and J by 3 bases, with 21 bases between. DNA of the CDR3: TGCAGTGCGGGTGGAGGGGGGGGCATTGTCTACAATGAGCAGTTCTTC. Its translation is CSAGGGGGIVYNEQFF.

The chain has TRBV4-1 and TRBJ2-1; the match to TRBD2 covers 11 bases. The J call may not be correct, given that the DNA end is closer to TRBJ2-5. CDR1 and CDR2 from the germline V gene are MGHRA and YSYEKL. The CDR3 covers 15 residues. CDR3 DNA sequence: TGCGCCAGCAGCGCACTAGCGGGAGAGAGAGAGACCCAGTACTTC. Its translation: CASSALAGERETQYF.

This clonotype was seen a single time. One end of the junction varies from germline; a read error may be responsible. V and J are TRBV9 and TRBJ2-7, with D possibly TRBD1 on 6 matching bases. The CDR3 sequence is 12 residues long. CDR1 is SGDLS and CDR2 is YYNGEE in the germline V gene. The CDR3 region has the DNA TGTGCCAGCAGCGGCCAGGGGTCCGAGCATTACTTC. Its protein product is CASSGQGSEHYF.

The V and J genes are TRBV3-1 and TRBJ1-3; D might be TRBD1 (6 bases). The CDR3 covers 15 residues. Trimming took off 0 bases at V and 6 bases at J, with 12 bases between the two ends. Germline V gene sequence: CDR1 LGHDT, CDR2 YNNKEL (reference sequence). Here the CDR3 DNA reads TGTGCCAGCAGCCAAGATAGGACAGAGATAAACACCATATATTTT. Amino acids: CASSQDRTEINTIYF.

This rearrangement joins TRBV7-8 to TRBJ1-4; a weak D match, TRBD1 (6 bases). Germline loops: CDR1 SGHVS, CDR2 FQNEAQ. CDR3 length: 15 amino acids. Trimming pared 3 bases from V and 5 bases from J, leaving 13 bases between. Here the CDR3 reads CASSFLPGQNEKLFF. In nucleotides, the CDR3 is TGTGCCAGCAGCTTTTTACCGGGACAAAATGAAAAACTGTTTTTT.

V and J are TRBV28 and TRBJ2-7; TRBD1 is a possible D gene (5 bases). CDR3 size: 15 residues. Germline V gene data show CDR1 as MDHEN and CDR2 as SYDVKM. The V end lost 5 bases, the J end lost 0 bases, and 14 bases lay between the germline ends. The CDR3, as DNA: TGTGCCAGCAGTCTGAACCGCAGGGCCTCCTACGAGCAGTACTTC. This codes for CASSLNRRASYEQYF.

V and J are TRBV20-1 and TRBJ2-7; 12 bases are shared with TRBD2. The junction had 5 bases not matched to a gene; V was cut back by 5 bases and J by 0 bases. Germline V gene data show CDR1 as DFQATT and CDR2 as SNEGSKA (reference sequence). This CDR3 spans 15 amino acids. CDR3 in amino acids: CSASWTSGISYEQYF. CDR3 sequence (DNA): TGCAGTGCTTCCTGGACTAGCGGGATCTCCTACGAGCAGTACTTC.

The chain uses TRBV20-1 and TRBJ1-5; 7 positions match TRBD1. The CDR3 contains 17 residues. The V gene end was trimmed by 1 base and the J gene end by 1 base; junction bases not matched to a gene: 10. In germline, CDR1 is DFQATT, CDR2 SNEGSKA (reference sequence). CDR3 region: CSARARQGGRSNQPQHF. The CDR3 DNA follows: TGCAGTGCTAGAGCACGTCAAGGGGGCCGAAGCAATCAGCCCCAGCATTTT.

This clonotype appeared a few times. V is TRBV19 and J is TRBJ2-1; 8 nucleotides line up with TRBD2. This CDR3 comprises 14 residues. Trimming took 5 bases from V and 4 from J; bases not matched to a gene: 4. CDR1 is LNHDA, CDR2 SQIVND, per germline (reference sequence). This CDR3 reads CASSWRGDYNEQFF. In DNA, the CDR3 is TGTGCCAGTAGTTGGCGGGGGGATTACAATGAGCAGTTCTTC.

The chain couples TRBV3-1 to TRBJ2-7; TRBD1 is a possible D gene (6 bases). Germline CDR1 reads LGHDT; CDR2 reads YNNKEL (reference sequence). The CDR3 covers 16 residues. V shed 0 bases and J shed 0 bases, with 12 bases lying between them. The CDR3 here is CASSQDGQFNSYEQYF. The CDR3 bases are TGTGCCAGCAGCCAAGATGGACAGTTTAACTCCTACGAGCAGTACTTC.